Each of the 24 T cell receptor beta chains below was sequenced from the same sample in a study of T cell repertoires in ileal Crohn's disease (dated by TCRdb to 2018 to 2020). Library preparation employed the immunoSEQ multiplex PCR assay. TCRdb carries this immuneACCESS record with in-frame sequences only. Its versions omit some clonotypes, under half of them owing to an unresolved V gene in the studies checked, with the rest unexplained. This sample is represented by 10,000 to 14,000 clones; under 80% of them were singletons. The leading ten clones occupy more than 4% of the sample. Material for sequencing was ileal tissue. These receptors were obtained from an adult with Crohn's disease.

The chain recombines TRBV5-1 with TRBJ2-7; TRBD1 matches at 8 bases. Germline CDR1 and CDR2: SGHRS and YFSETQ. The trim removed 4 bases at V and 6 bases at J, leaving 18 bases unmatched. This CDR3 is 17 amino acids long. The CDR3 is CASSAGHPGQGVGEQYF. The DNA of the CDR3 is TGCGCCAGCAGCGCAGGGCACCCTGGACAGGGTGTAGGCGAGCAGTACTTC. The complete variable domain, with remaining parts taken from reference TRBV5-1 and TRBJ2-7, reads KAGVTQTPRYLIKTRGQQVTLSCSPISGHRSVSWYQQTPGQGLQFLFEYFSETQRNKGNFPGRFSGRQFSNSRSEMNVSTLELGDSALYLCASSAGHPGQGVGEQYFGPGTRLTVT.

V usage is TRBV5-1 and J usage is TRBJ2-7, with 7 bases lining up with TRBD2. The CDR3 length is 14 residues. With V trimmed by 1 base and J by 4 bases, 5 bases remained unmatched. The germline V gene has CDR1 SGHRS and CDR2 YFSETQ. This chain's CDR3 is CASSLHGGSYEQYF. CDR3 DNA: TGCGCCAGCAGCTTGCACGGGGGGTCGTACGAGCAGTACTTC.

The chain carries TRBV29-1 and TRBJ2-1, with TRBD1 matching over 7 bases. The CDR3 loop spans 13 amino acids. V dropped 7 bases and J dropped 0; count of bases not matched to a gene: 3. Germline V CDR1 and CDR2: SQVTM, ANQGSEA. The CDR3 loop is CSGRQGSYNEQFF. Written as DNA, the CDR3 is TGCAGCGGCCGACAGGGCTCCTACAATGAGCAGTTCTTC.

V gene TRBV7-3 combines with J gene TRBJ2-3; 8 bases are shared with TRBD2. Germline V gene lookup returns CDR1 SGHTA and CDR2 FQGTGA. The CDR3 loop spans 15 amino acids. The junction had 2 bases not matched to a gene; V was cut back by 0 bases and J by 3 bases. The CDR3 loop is CASSLTSGETDTQYF. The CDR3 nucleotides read TGTGCCAGCAGCTTAACTAGCGGGGAGACAGATACGCAGTATTTT. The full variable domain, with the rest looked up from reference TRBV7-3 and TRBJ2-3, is GAGVSQTPSNKVTEKGKYVELRCDPISGHTALYWYRQSLGQGPEFLIYFQGTGAADDSGLPNDRFFAVRPEGSVSTLKIQRTERGDSAVYLCASSLTSGETDTQYFGPGTRLTVL.

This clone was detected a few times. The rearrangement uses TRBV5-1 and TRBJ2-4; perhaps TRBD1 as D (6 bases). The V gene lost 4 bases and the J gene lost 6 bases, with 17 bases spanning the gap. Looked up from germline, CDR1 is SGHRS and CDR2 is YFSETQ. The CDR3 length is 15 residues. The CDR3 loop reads CASSMAQGRGNIQYF. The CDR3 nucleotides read TGCGCCAGCAGCATGGCACAGGGAAGAGGAAACATTCAGTACTTC.

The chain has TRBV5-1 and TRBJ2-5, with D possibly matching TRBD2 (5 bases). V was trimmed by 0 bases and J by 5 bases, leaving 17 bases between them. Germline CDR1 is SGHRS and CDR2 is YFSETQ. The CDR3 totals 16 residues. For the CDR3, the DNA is TGCGCCAGCAGCTTGGCCGGGCCTAGCTCTGGGGAGACCCAGTACTTC. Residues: CASSLAGPSSGETQYF.

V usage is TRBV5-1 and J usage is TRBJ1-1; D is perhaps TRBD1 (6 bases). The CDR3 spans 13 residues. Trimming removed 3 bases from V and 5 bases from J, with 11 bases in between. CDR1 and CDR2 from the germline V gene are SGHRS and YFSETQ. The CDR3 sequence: CASSSDRWTEAFF. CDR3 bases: TGCGCCAGCAGCTCCGACAGGTGGACTGAAGCTTTCTTT. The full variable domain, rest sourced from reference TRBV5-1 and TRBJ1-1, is KAGVTQTPRYLIKTRGQQVTLSCSPISGHRSVSWYQQTPGQGLQFLFEYFSETQRNKGNFPGRFSGRQFSNSRSEMNVSTLELGDSALYLCASSSDRWTEAFFGQGTRLTVV.

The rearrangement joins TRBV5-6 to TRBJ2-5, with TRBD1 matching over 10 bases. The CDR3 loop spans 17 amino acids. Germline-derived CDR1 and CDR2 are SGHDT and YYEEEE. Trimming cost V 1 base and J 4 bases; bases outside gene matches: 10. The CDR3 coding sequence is TGTGCCAGCAGCTTGTTGGTAGGGACAGGGGCAGGAGAGACCCAGTACTTC. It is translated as CASSLLVGTGAGETQYF.

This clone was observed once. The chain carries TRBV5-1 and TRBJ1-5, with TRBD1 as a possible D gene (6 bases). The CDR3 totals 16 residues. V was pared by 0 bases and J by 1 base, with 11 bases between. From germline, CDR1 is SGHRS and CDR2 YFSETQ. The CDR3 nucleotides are TGCGCCAGCAGCTTGGGGGCAGGGGTAAGCAATCAGCCCCAGCATTTT. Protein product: CASSLGAGVSNQPQHF.

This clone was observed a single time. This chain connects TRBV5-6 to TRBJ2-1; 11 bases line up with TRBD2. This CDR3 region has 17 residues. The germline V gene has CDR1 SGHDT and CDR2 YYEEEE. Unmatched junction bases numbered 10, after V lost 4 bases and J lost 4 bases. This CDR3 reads CASSPELAGVYYNEQFF. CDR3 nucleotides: TGTGCCAGCAGCCCAGAACTAGCGGGGGTTTATTACAATGAGCAGTTCTTC.

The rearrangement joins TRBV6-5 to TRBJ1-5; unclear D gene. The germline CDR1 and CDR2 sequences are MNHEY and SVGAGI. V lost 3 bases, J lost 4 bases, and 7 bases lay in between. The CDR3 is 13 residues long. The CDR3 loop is CASSYRRNQPQHF. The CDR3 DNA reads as TGTGCCAGCAGTTATAGGAGGAATCAGCCCCAGCATTTT.

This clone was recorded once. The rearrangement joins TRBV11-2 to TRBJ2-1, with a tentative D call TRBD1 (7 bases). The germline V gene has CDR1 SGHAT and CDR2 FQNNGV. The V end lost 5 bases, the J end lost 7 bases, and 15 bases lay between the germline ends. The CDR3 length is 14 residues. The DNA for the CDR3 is TGTGCCAGCAGCCCGCAGACAGGGAGGAATGAGCAGTTCTTC. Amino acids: CASSPQTGRNEQFF.

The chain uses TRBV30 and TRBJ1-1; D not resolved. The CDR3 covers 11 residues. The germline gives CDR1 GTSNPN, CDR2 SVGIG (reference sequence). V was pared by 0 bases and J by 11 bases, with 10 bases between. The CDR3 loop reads CAWSVLQWAFF. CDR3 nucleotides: TGTGCCTGGAGTGTATTACAGTGGGCTTTCTTT.

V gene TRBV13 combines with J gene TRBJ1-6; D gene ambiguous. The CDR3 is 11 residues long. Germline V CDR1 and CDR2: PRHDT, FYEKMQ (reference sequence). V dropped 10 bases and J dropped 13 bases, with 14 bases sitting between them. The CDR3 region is CATRLRGPLHF. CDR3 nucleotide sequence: TGTGCCACCCGACTTAGAGGGCCCCTCCACTTT.

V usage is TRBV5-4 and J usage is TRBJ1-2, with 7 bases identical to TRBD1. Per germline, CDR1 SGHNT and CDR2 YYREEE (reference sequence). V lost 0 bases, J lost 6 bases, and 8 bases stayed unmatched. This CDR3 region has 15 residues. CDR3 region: CASSLDRGMRHGYTF. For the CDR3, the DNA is TGTGCCAGCAGCTTGGACAGGGGTATGAGGCATGGCTACACCTTC.

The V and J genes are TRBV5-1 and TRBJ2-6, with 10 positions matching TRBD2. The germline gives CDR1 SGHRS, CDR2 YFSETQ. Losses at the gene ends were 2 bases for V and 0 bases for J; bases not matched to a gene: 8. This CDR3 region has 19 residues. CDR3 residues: CASSFLTSGSLSGANVLTF. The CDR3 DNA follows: TGCGCCAGCAGCTTCCTGACTAGCGGGTCCCTCTCTGGGGCCAACGTCCTGACTTTC.

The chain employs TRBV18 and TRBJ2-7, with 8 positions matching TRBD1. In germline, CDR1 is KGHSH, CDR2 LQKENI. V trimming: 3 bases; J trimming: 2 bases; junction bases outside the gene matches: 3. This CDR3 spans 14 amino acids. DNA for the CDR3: TGTGCCAGCTCACCCGGACAGGGTCCCTACGAGCAGTACTTC. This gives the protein CASSPGQGPYEQYF.

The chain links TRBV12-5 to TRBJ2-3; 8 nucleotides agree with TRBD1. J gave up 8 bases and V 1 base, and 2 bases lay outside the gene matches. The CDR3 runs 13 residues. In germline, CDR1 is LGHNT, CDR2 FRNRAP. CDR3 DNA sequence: TGTGCTAGTGGTTTGGGGGGACAGGCTACGCAGTATTTT. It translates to CASGLGGQATQYF. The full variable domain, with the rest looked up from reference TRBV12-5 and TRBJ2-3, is DARVTQTPRHKVTEMGQEVTMRCQPILGHNTVFWYRQTMMQGLELLAYFRNRAPLDDSGMPKDRFSAEMPDATLATLKIQPSEPRDSAVYFCASGLGGQATQYFGPGTRLTVL.

This chain's CDR3 is CSVGRVDNYGYTF. The CDR3 nucleotides read TGCAGCGTGGGCAGGGTAGATAACTATGGCTACACCTTC. V is TRBV29-1 and J is TRBJ1-2; D may be TRBD1 (5 bases). This CDR3 is built from 13 residues. CDR1 and CDR2 from the germline V gene are SQVTM and ANQGSEA. V was shortened by 6 bases and J by 1 base, with 12 bases between the two germline ends.

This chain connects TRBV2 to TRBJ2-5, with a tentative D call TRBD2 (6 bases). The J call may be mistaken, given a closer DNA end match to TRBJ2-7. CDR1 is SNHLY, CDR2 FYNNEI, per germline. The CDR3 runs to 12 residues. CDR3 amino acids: CAARRDSYEQYF. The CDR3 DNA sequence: TGTGCCGCGCGCCGGGACTCTTACGAGCAGTACTTC.

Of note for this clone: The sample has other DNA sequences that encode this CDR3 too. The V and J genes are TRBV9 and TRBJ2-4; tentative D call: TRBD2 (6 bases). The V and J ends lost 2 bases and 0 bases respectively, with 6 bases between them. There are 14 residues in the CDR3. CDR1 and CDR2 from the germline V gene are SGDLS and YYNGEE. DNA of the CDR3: TGTGCCAGCAGCGTGGGGGGAGCCAAAAACATTCAGTACTTC. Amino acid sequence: CASSVGGAKNIQYF. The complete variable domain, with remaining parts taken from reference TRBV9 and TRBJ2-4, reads DSGVTQTPKHLITATGQRVTLRCSPRSGDLSVYWYQQSLDQGLQFLIQYYNGEERAKGNILERFSAQQFPDLHSELNLSSLELGDSALYFCASSVGGAKNIQYFGAGTRLSVL.

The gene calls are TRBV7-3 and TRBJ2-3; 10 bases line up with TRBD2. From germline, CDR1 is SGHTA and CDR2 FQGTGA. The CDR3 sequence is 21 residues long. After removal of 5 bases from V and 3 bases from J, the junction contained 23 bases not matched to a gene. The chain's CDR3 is CASSLRWRRTSGSLGTDTQYF. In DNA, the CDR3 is TGTGCCAGCAGCCTACGATGGCGTCGGACTAGCGGTTCCCTGGGGACAGATACGCAGTATTTT.

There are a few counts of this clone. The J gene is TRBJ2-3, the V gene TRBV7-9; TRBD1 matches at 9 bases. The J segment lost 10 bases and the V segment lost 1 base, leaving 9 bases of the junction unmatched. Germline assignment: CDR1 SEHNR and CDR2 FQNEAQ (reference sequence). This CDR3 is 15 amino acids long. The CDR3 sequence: CASSLVSGTGSPQYF. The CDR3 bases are TGTGCCAGCAGCTTAGTATCCGGGACAGGGAGTCCGCAGTATTTT.

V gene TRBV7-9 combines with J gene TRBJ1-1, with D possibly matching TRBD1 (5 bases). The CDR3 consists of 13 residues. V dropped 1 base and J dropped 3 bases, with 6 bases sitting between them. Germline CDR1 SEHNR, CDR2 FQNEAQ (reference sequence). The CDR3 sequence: CASSLGGDTEAFF. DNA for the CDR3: TGTGCCAGCAGCTTAGGGGGGGACACTGAAGCTTTCTTT.